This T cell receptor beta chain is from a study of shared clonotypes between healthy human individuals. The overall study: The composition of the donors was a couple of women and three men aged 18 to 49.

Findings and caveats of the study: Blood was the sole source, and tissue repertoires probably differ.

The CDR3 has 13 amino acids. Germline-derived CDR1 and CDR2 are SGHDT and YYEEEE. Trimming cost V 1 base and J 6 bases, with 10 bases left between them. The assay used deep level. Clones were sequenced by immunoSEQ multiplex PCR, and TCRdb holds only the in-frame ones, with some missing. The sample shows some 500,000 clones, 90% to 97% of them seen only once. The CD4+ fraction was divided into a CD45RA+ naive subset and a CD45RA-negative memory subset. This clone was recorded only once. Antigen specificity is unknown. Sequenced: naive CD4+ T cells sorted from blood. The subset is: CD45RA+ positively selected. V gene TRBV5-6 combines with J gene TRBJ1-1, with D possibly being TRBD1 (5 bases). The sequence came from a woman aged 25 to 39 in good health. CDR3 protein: CASSLRGGSEAFF. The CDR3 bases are TGTGCCAGCAGCTTGAGGGGAGGCTCTGAAGCTTTCTTT.